The clone carrying this T cell receptor beta chain was counted only a few times. These data are taken from a study of T-cell memory formation after mild COVID-19. MiXCR, run by TCRdb on the 5' RACE reads, gives a single entry per CDR3 protein. The sample contains 350,000 to 550,000 distinct CDR3 sequences, roughly 18% of which appear only once. Trimming took off 2 bases at V and 0 bases at J, with 16 bases between the two ends. The length of the CDR3 is 17 residues. Germline V gene sequence: CDR1 MNHEY, CDR2 SVGEGT. This chain connects TRBV6-2 or TRBV6-3 to TRBJ2-5, with D perhaps matching TRBD2 (5 bases). The sequenced sample was PBMCs or a T cell subset sorted from them (not recorded which). This receptor was obtained from a man aged 18 to 30 who had mild COVID-19 (a few samples of this study predate the infection). Cell type and time point are not known. CDR3 sequence (DNA): TGTGCCAGCAGTTACACAAAGAGGGTAACGCACCAAGAGACCCAGTACTTC. This codes for CASSYTKRVTHQETQYF.